This T cell receptor beta chain was sequenced during a study of T cells in Graves' hyperthyroidism and ophthalmopathy. Findings of the study overall: A model using 13 V-J features told ophthalmopathy apart from stable hyperthyroidism.

About this clonotype itself: What it recognizes is unknown.

Researchers defined stable Graves' hyperthyroidism as no ophthalmopathy progression within 18 months. Patients were aged 18 to 65, had disease duration under 2 months, and had newly diagnosed hyperthyroidism. Diagnoses rested on clinical symptoms, serum thyroxine and TRAb, thyroid ultrasound and orbital computed tomography. Researchers amplified the TCR beta CDR3 regions from RNA transcripts. When the TCR CDR3 underwent first-round RT-PCR, the HTBI primer set was used. TCRdb recomputed calls from the multiplex PCR reads with MiXCR, one row per CDR3 protein. Of around 580,000 distinct CDR3 sequences in the sample, 46% were seen once. The sequenced sample was peripheral blood or thyroid tissue (not recorded which). This receptor was obtained from a woman younger than 35 with Graves' hyperthyroidism.

CDR3: CASSPGLADTQYF. DNA for the CDR3: TGCGCCAGCAGCCCTGGACTGGCAGATACGCAGTATTTT. The chain couples TRBV5-1 to TRBJ2-3; the D gene is possibly TRBD2 (5 bases). Trimming shortened V by 4 bases and J by 4 bases, and 10 bases separated the two germline ends. Per the germline V gene, CDR1 is SGHRS and CDR2 is YFSETQ. The CDR3 totals 13 residues.